This TCR beta chain was obtained from a study of cytomegalovirus exposure and HLA in healthy donors. A note on this clone: Its antigen is unknown.

The CDR3 loop spans 15 amino acids. After removal of 5 bases from V and 0 bases from J, the junction contained 3 bases not matched to a gene. Germline V gene lookup returns CDR1 SNHLY and CDR2 FYNNEI. The repertoire was sequenced with immunoSEQ multiplex PCR; TCRdb's copy has only in-frame clones and lacks some. The sample includes more than 80,000 clones, 88% of them seen just once. Study outcomes and limitations: Reportedly, cytomegalovirus status was diagnosed with high sensitivity and specificity. It was 150 to 200 TCR beta chains that were listed as cytomegalovirus-associated. Specificity of a few CMV-associated chains for CMV antigens was verified in vitro.

The sample taken for sequencing was PBMCs. The TCR comes from a woman under 30 in good health and CMV-seropositive. This chain links TRBV2 with TRBJ2-1; 8 bases fit TRBD1. The CDR3 DNA is TGTGCCAGCAGTCCCACAGGGGGCTCCTACAATGAGCAGTTCTTC. It codes for CASSPTGGSYNEQFF.